What follows are 26 T cell receptor beta chains derived from one specimen sequenced in a study of blood T cell repertoires in COVID-19. Assay used: immunoSEQ multiplex PCR; TCRdb lists only in-frame clones, some missing. The sample holds roughly 200,000 clones, around 90% seen once. Input material: peripheral blood. These TCRs come from a man between 60 and 75 years old with active or convalescent COVID-19.

The rearrangement links TRBV3-1 (or the pseudogene TRBV3-2) to TRBJ2-4, with 11 bases that match TRBD2. Unmatched junction bases numbered 8, after V lost 0 bases and J lost 1 base. Germline V gene data show CDR1 as LGHDT and CDR2 as YNNKEL (reference sequence). The length of the CDR3 is 19 residues. CDR3 sequence reads: CASSQDVFPSGGAKNIQYF. The CDR3 DNA sequence: TGTGCCAGCAGCCAAGATGTTTTCCCTAGCGGGGGGGCCAAAAACATTCAGTACTTC.

The V call is TRBV25-1, the J call TRBJ2-3, with 7 bases matching TRBD1. The J segment lost 5 bases and the V segment lost 4 bases, leaving 6 bases of the junction unmatched. The CDR3 runs to 14 residues. Germline CDR1 is MGHDK and CDR2 is SYGVNS. As DNA, the CDR3 is TGTGCCAGCAGTGCTTACAGGGGTGGAGATACGCAGTATTTT. Translated: CASSAYRGGDTQYF.

The V and J genes are TRBV5-1 and TRBJ1-3, with D possibly matching TRBD1 (5 bases). The CDR3 has 15 residues. The V end was cut by 4 bases, the J end by 0 bases, with 11 bases between. From germline, CDR1 is SGHRS and CDR2 YFSETQ. CDR3 loop: CASSAQVDSGNTIYF. The CDR3 DNA reads TGCGCCAGCAGCGCACAGGTTGACTCTGGAAACACCATATATTTT.

This clone occurred a few times. The junction does not match germline at one end; this may be a read error. The chain uses TRBV20-1 and TRBJ2-3, with TRBD2 identical over 8 bases. Germline V gene data show CDR1 as DFQATT and CDR2 as SNEGSKA (reference sequence). This CDR3 spans 16 amino acids. CDR3 nucleotide sequence: TGCAGTCCTAGTTCGGGGGTAGCGGGAAACACAGATACGCAGTATTTT. It translates to CSPSSGVAGNTDTQYF.

The rearrangement joins TRBV30 to TRBJ1-1; 8 nucleotides agree with TRBD1. Trimming removed 1 base from V and 3 bases from J; junction bases left unmatched: 7. Germline CDR1 and CDR2: GTSNPN and SVGIG (reference sequence). The CDR3 spans 15 residues. The CDR3 protein is CAWSAADREYTEAFF. The CDR3 DNA reads as TGTGCCTGGAGTGCAGCGGACAGGGAGTACACTGAAGCTTTCTTT.

CDR3 loop: CASSLEAVYTGELFF. Written as DNA, the CDR3 is TGTGCCAGCAGCTTAGAGGCGGTGTACACCGGGGAGCTGTTTTTT. This rearrangement joins TRBV7-2 to TRBJ2-2, with D hard to call. V gave up 1 base and J gave up 3 bases, with 9 bases separating them. CDR3 length equals 15 residues. Germline-derived CDR1 and CDR2 are SGHTA and FQGNSA.

This chain links TRBV30 with TRBJ2-5; TRBD2 matches 14 bases. This CDR3 is 15 amino acids long. Trimming cost V 1 base and J 5 bases; bases outside gene matches: 3. Germline values: CDR1 GTSNPN, CDR2 SVGIG (reference sequence). The CDR3 region is CAWSAGLAGEETQYF. The CDR3 region has the DNA TGTGCCTGGAGTGCGGGACTAGCGGGGGAGGAGACCCAGTACTTC.

The chain uses TRBV10-3 and TRBJ1-2, with 12 positions matching TRBD1. Germline loops: CDR1 ENHRY, CDR2 SYGVKD. The CDR3 sequence is 16 residues long. Germline trimming cut 4 bases from V and 7 bases from J; bases unmatched to any gene: 10. The CDR3 sequence is CAISAGTGGLWGGYTF. The CDR3 region has the DNA TGTGCCATCAGTGCGGGGACAGGGGGCCTATGGGGTGGCTACACCTTC.

The J gene is TRBJ2-7, the V gene TRBV5-1, with D possibly TRBD2 on 5 matching bases. There are 15 residues in the CDR3. Germline V gene sequence: CDR1 SGHRS, CDR2 YFSETQ. Trimming shortened V by 1 base and J by 3 bases, and 14 bases separated the two germline ends. The CDR3: CASSLIEGMHYEQYF. DNA of the CDR3: TGCGCCAGCAGCTTGATTGAGGGTATGCACTACGAGCAGTACTTC.

The chain has TRBV20-1 and TRBJ1-2; D remains ambiguous. This CDR3 spans 11 amino acids. Trimming removed 7 bases at V and 7 bases at J, with 13 bases between. The V gene's germline CDR1 is DFQATT and CDR2 SNEGSKA (reference sequence). The CDR3 sequence: CSGERAFGYTF. The CDR3 region has the DNA TGCAGTGGAGAACGTGCGTTTGGCTACACCTTC.

The chain has TRBV15 and TRBJ1-2; TRBD1 might be the D (6 bases). This CDR3 spans 16 amino acids. Trimming shortened V by 4 bases and J by 5 bases, and 20 bases separated the two germline ends. Germline CDR1 and CDR2: LNHNV and YYDKDF (reference sequence). CDR3 sequence: CATSKRPDRRTYGYTF. The CDR3 DNA reads TGTGCCACCAGCAAACGGCCGGACAGACGGACTTATGGCTACACCTTC.

The chain joins TRBV2 to TRBJ2-2; 7 bases align to TRBD1. The CDR3 spans 16 residues. Trimming removed 5 bases from V and 0 bases from J; junction bases left unmatched: 6. Looked up from germline, CDR1 is SNHLY and CDR2 is FYNNEI. The CDR3 DNA reads as TGTGCCAGCAGTTTACAGGGGATAGCGAACACCGGGGAGCTGTTTTTT. This gives the protein CASSLQGIANTGELFF.

This clone came up a few times. V is TRBV19 and J is TRBJ2-3; possibly TRBD2 for D (6 bases). The germline V gene encodes CDR1 LNHDA and CDR2 SQIVND (reference sequence). Trimming stripped 8 bases from V and 7 bases from J, with 16 bases between. This CDR3 region has 13 residues. The CDR3 protein is CASRGKGSYTQYF. The CDR3 bases are TGTGCCAGTCGGGGGAAGGGGTCGTATACGCAGTATTTT.

CDR3 sequence: CAWGTRGQGSQTQYF. CDR3 nucleotides: TGTGCCTGGGGGACTCGGGGACAGGGGAGTCAGACCCAGTACTTC. The rearrangement uses TRBV30 and TRBJ2-5; TRBD1 matches 10 bases. Per the germline V gene, CDR1 is GTSNPN and CDR2 is SVGIG (reference sequence). The length of the CDR3 is 15 residues. V dropped 5 bases and J dropped 6; count of bases not matched to a gene: 12.

The genes are TRBV27 and TRBJ1-2; D might be TRBD1 (6 bases). V dropped 5 bases and J dropped 3 bases, with 16 bases sitting between them. The CDR3 runs to 15 residues. CDR1 and CDR2 from the germline V gene are MNHEY and SMNVEV (reference sequence). The CDR3 DNA follows: TGTGCCAGCAGTCCTATTGGTGGACAGTACTATGGCTACACCTTC. Residues: CASSPIGGQYYGYTF.

This clone was counted between two and nine times. The chain is built from TRBV5-1 and TRBJ1-4; perhaps TRBD1 as D (5 bases). V shed 2 bases and J shed 5 bases, with 16 bases lying between them. CDR3 size: 16 residues. Germline lookup yields CDR1 SGHRS and CDR2 YFSETQ. The CDR3 spells CASSLMVGGENEKLFF. In DNA form, the CDR3 reads TGCGCCAGCAGCTTAATGGTGGGAGGGGAGAATGAAAAACTGTTTTTT.

The CDR3 is CASTQNANYGYTF. The DNA of the CDR3 is TGTGCCAGCACCCAGAACGCTAACTATGGCTACACCTTC. This chain joins TRBV2 and TRBJ1-2; D uncertain. Germline assignment: CDR1 SNHLY and CDR2 FYNNEI. This CDR3 region has 13 residues. The V end was cut by 7 bases, the J end by 0 bases, with 9 bases between.

V usage is TRBV7-8 and J usage is TRBJ2-1; no definite D call. Germline CDR1 is SGHVS and CDR2 is FQNEAQ. Trimming left V 2 bases short and J 5 bases short, with 13 bases between. This CDR3 spans 15 amino acids. CDR3 residues: CASSLFLKLNNEQFF. The CDR3 coding sequence is TGTGCCAGCAGCTTATTTCTAAAACTCAACAATGAGCAGTTCTTC.

The chain combines TRBV2 with TRBJ1-4, with D possibly matching TRBD1 (6 bases). The CDR3 has 14 residues. CDR1 SNHLY and CDR2 FYNNEI come from the germline V gene. The germline V and J ends were trimmed by 8 bases and 4 bases, with 14 bases remaining between them. CDR3 in amino acids: CASGGGQFNEKLFF. CDR3 DNA sequence: TGTGCCAGCGGGGGGGGGCAGTTTAATGAAAAACTGTTTTTT.

This clone has only one observation. The chain links TRBV5-4 to TRBJ2-3; 7 positions match TRBD2. Germline CDR1 reads SGHNT; CDR2 reads YYREEE (reference sequence). This CDR3 region has 15 residues. J was trimmed by 2 bases and V by 5 bases; bases with no gene match: 8. CDR3 sequence (DNA): TGTGCCAGCAGGAATAGCGGGTATGACACAGATACGCAGTATTTT. Its translation: CASRNSGYDTDTQYF.

The CDR3 loop is CACGRAGGPNEQFF. CDR3 DNA sequence: TGTGCCTGTGGAAGGGCGGGGGGGCCCAATGAGCAGTTCTTC. The chain joins TRBV30 to TRBJ2-1; 9 bases line up with TRBD2. V lost 6 bases, J lost 6 bases, and 9 bases stayed unmatched. The germline V gene has CDR1 GTSNPN and CDR2 SVGIG (reference sequence). This CDR3 has 14 amino acids.

This rearrangement joins TRBV5-3 to TRBJ2-2; tentatively, D is TRBD2 (5 bases). TRBV5-3 is assigned to the ORF class and has an uncertain function. The CDR3 extends over 16 amino acids. With 1 base removed from V and 4 bases from J, the gap between germline ends came to 14 bases. CDR3 nucleotide sequence: TGTGCCAGAAGCTTGAAGGGTAGCGACATCACCGGGGAGCTGTTTTTT. It encodes CARSLKGSDITGELFF.

This clone was recorded only once. The CDR3 is CASSQEGTANSPLHF. The CDR3 DNA is TGCGCCAGCAGCCAAGAGGGGACAGCTAATTCACCCCTCCACTTT. This sequence joins TRBV4-1 and TRBJ1-6, with 7 bases matching TRBD1. Germline V gives CDR1 MGHRA, CDR2 YSYEKL. CDR3 size: 15 residues. After removal of 0 bases from V and 6 bases from J, the junction contained 2 bases not matched to a gene.

The chain couples TRBV3-1 (or the pseudogene TRBV3-2) to TRBJ2-1; TRBD2 matches 10 bases. The CDR3 is 16 amino acids. Losses at the gene ends were 3 bases for V and 6 bases for J; bases not matched to a gene: 8. Germline V gene data show CDR1 as LGHDT and CDR2 as YNNKEL (reference sequence). CDR3 in amino acids: CASSHAAGGPGNEQFF. The CDR3 DNA reads TGTGCCAGCAGCCACGCAGCGGGGGGGCCGGGCAATGAGCAGTTCTTC.

The chain links TRBV5-3 to TRBJ1-1, with D hard to call. TRBV5-3 is an ORF, with its function uncertain. V was cut by 0 bases and J by 0 bases, with 6 bases left in between. The CDR3 contains 14 residues. CDR3 region: CARSLDEVNTEAFF. CDR3 bases: TGTGCCAGAAGCTTGGATGAGGTGAACACTGAAGCTTTCTTT.

This chain joins TRBV4-2 and TRBJ1-1, with D maybe TRBD1 (5 bases). CDR3 length: 16 residues. CDR1 and CDR2 from the germline V gene are LGHNA and YNFKEQ. V lost 0 bases and J lost 7, with 18 bases in between. CDR3 amino acids: CASSQDGAWRAHEAFF. The DNA for the CDR3 is TGTGCCAGCAGCCAAGATGGGGCTTGGAGGGCGCATGAAGCTTTCTTT.